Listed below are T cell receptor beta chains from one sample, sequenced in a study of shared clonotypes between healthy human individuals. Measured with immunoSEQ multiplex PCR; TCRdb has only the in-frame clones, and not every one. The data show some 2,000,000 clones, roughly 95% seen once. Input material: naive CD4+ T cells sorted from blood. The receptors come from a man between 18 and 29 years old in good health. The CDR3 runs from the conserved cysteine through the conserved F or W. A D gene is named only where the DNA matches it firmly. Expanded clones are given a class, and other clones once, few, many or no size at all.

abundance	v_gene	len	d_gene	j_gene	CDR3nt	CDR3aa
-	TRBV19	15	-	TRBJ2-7	TGTGCCAGTAGTATAGCGACAGCCTCCTCCTACGAGCAGTACTTC	CASSIATASSYEQYF
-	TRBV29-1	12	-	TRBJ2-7	TGCAGCGTTCCCACAGGGTTCAACGAGCAGTACTTC	CSVPTGFNEQYF
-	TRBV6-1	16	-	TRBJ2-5	TGTGCCAGCAGTGAAATGAGGGATCAGCAGATAAAGACCCAGTACTTC	CASSEMRDQQIKTQYF
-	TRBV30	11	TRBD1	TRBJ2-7	TGTGCCGGGACAGGGACCTACGAGCAGTACTTC	CAGTGTYEQYF
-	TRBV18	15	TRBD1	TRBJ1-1	TGTGCCAGCTCACCGCGGGACAGCGAGCCTACTGAAGCTTTCTTT	CASSPRDSEPTEAFF
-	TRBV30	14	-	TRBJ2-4	TGTGCCTGGAGTAGAGGGGGCGCGGGATACATTCAGTACTTC	CAWSRGGAGYIQYF
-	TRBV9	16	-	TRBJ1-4	TGTGCCAGCAGCGTCCATCAGGCTTCCCAAGGGGAAAAACTGTTTTTT	CASSVHQASQGEKLFF
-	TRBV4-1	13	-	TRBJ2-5	TGCGCCAGCAGCCCGGGGGCGGAAGAGACCCAGTACTTC	CASSPGAEETQYF
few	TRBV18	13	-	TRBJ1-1	TGTGCCAGCTCACTCGTACAGGGCACTGAAGCTTTCTTT	CASSLVQGTEAFF
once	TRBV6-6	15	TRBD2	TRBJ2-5	TGTGCCAGCAGATTAGCGGGAGGGCCGGGAGAGACCCAGTACTTC	CASRLAGGPGETQYF
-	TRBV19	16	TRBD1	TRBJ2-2	TGTGCCAGTAGTGGGACAGGATTAACTACAGGCGGGGAGCTGTTTTTT	CASSGTGLTTGGELFF
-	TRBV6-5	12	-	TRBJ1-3	TGTGCCAGCAGCCCGTCTGGAAACACCATATATTTT	CASSPSGNTIYF
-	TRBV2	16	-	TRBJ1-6	TGTGCCAGCCAACTTTCCCCTAGCTCCTATAATTCACCCCTCCACTTT	CASQLSPSSYNSPLHF
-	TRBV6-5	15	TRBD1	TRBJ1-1	TGTGCCAGCAGCCCGGACAGGGGGCTGAACACTGAAGCTTTCTTT	CASSPDRGLNTEAFF
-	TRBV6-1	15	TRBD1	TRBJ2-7	TGTGCCAGCAGTCCCCTACAGGGGGCAACCTACGAGCAGTACTTC	CASSPLQGATYEQYF
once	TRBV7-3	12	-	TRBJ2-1	TGTGCCAGCAGCCCTCCTAACGGGGCTCAGTTCTTC	CASSPPNGAQFF